This TCR beta chain was identified during a study of T cell clones after liver transplantation (dated by TCRdb to between 2019 and 2020). For the study in its entirety: The samples were obtained from ITN030ST, a randomized trial that attempted immunosuppression withdrawal within 2 years after liver transplantation. Blood samples were collected pre-transplant, then pre-randomization ahead of withdrawal, and finally post-randomization once withdrawal had either been completed or failed. Of the eight recipients, a few were HCV-positive, while the remaining recipients had been transplanted for non-autoimmune, non-viral indications. Subjects received no induction therapy and standard immunosuppression until randomization at 12-24 months post-transplant. Donor-reactive T cell clones were identified by TCRbeta sequencing following a pre-transplant mixed lymphocyte reaction and were subsequently tracked in post-transplant blood. Tolerance meant complete immunosuppression withdrawal for at least one year without liver enzymes rising beyond twice the upper limit of normal. Of the 8 liver transplant recipients making up the studied cohort, 3 were classified as tolerant and 5 as non-tolerant. Third party-reactive TCRbeta sequences were also identified from pre-transplant MLRs to serve as an antigen-independent comparator for donor-reactive sequences. The research as a whole found: Since no allograft tissue specimens were available, donor-reactive T cells may have migrated into the graft instead of being deleted. After accounting for repertoire turnover, donor-reactive detection was significantly reduced in 7 of 8 subjects for CD4 and 8 of 8 for CD8. The conclusions were preliminary, being limited by small, heterogeneous patient numbers and by non-standardized post-transplant time points. A significant post-transplant decrease in circulating donor-reactive CD4 TCRbeta sequences was observed in most of the 8 subjects, irrespective of tolerance or HCV status. Low numbers of available donor cells limited the measurable donor-reactive repertoire in two subjects. A greater decline was seen for donor-reactive sequences than for third party-reactive sequences, suggesting partial antigen-specific deletion unrelated to withdrawal success.

The CDR3 contains 17 residues, cysteine and phenylalanine counted. Only the CDR3 region is kept as DNA, spanning 51 bases read in frame from base 1. CDR1 and CDR2 (SGHNT, YENEEA) derive from the germline V gene. V has 3 bases trimmed and J has 6 bases trimmed; junction bases matching no gene number 12. To note about this clone: Its target antigen remains unknown. It has no much larger one-base neighbor in the sample; base qualities were not kept.

Unstimulated PBMCs, after thawing, were stained for CD3, CD4 and CD8 and then FACS-sorted into CD3+CD4+ and CD3+CD8+ populations. Each of the 8 studied subjects was randomized to immunosuppression withdrawal. Genomic DNA was isolated with the Qiagen DNeasy Blood and Tissue Kit. High-throughput TCRbeta CDR3 sequencing of frozen genomic DNA was performed by immunoSEQ, with PCR amplification, mapping, bias correction and internal controls included. Per the source publication's procedure: Only productive rearrangements were retained, with each unique TCRbeta sequence defined by its CDR3 nucleotide sequence together with its V and J gene. For classification of a sequence as donor-reactive, at least 5-fold expansion in CFSE-low cells relative to unstimulated pre-transplant cells and a frequency of at least 0.01% were required. Minimum frequency thresholds were set for each subject on the basis of the unstimulated sample with the lowest template count, so that a detection power of at least 90% was ensured. Repertoire turnover was measured by Jensen-Shannon divergence between the top 1000 TCRbeta sequences post- and pre-transplant. Changes in detection of donor-reactive sequences were assessed with two-sided Fisher's exact tests. TCRdb retrieved this table from immuneACCESS and kept in-frame rearrangements only. Not all clones are present; in checked studies, unresolved V genes account for under half, and no reason is known for the remainder. Clone size and V and J calls were adopted from that table, with D and trimming inferred from the DNA. The sample data list some 80,000 clones, and around 80% of these were observed just once. Clones ranked in the top ten supply 2.1% of the sample.

The clonotype was recovered from a human patient who received a liver transplant. After a transplant, the graft donor may have provided part of the T cells. The specimen was CD4+ T cells from blood, collected less than 50 months after liver transplant. The chain is encoded by TRBV11-3 joined to TRBJ2-1, with 9 bases matching TRBD1. The bases are TGTGCCAGCAGCTTGGGGCGACCGGGACAGGGAAGCAATGAGCAGTTCTTC. It specifies CASSLGRPGQGSNEQFF.